This T cell receptor beta chain emerged from a study of CXCR3-negative and CXCR3-positive naive CD8 T cells. The CDR3 extends over 15 amino acids. Germline values: CDR1 SEHNR, CDR2 FQNEAQ (reference sequence). cDNA libraries for TRB were generated by 5' RACE incorporating UMI labels. After re-calling the 5' RACE reads, TCRdb lists one entry per CDR3 protein, DNA absent. The sample holds over 100,000 distinct CDR3 sequences. Among CD8+ T cells, naive ones were CD45RO-CCR7+CD27+CD95-. Sequencing input: naive CXCR3- CD8+ T cells from blood. Subset defined: CD45RO-CCR7+CD27+CD95- naive CD8+ T cells lacking CXCR3 (TNR3-). The chain employs TRBV7-9 and TRBJ1-1. This TCR was sampled from a human donor in good health. Some clones in this sample may be carry-over from other donors' samples. The CDR3: CASSGEETMNTEAFF. Using reference TRBV7-9 and TRBJ1-1 for the parts outside the CDR3, the full variable domain is DTGVSQNPRHKITKRGQNVTFRCDPISEHNRLYWYRQTLGQGPEFLTYFQNEAQLEKSRLLSDRFSAERPKGSFSTLEIQRTEQGDSAMYLCASSGEETMNTEAFFGQGTRLTVV.